These 11 T cell receptor beta chains originate from one sample sequenced in a study of cytotoxic CD8 clonotypes in ibrutinib-treated CLL. Profiled with immunoSEQ multiplex PCR; TCRdb holds only in-frame clones, not every one. This table has some 92,000 clones, 70% to 80% appearing once. Source: PBMCs, taken after 24 months of ibrutinib treatment. Every receptor here comes from a human donor with chronic lymphocytic leukemia.

CDR3 in amino acids: CASSFRGMNTEAFF. The CDR3 DNA is TGTGCCAGCAGTTTCAGGGGGATGAACACTGAAGCTTTCTTT. J is TRBJ1-1 and V is TRBV27; 7 nucleotides line up with TRBD1. Trimming removed 3 bases from V and 0 bases from J; junction bases left unmatched: 1. The length of the CDR3 is 14 residues. Germline V lookup: CDR1 MNHEY, CDR2 SMNVEV (reference sequence).

Only one count was recorded for this clone. The V and J genes are TRBV20-1 and TRBJ2-7; D is undetermined. The germline gives CDR1 DFQATT, CDR2 SNEGSKA (reference sequence). V was clipped by 8 bases and J by 3 bases, with 8 bases between them. The CDR3 loop spans 10 amino acids. The CDR3 DNA sequence: TGCAGTCCGATACTCTACGAGCAGTACTTC. It encodes CSPILYEQYF.

The chain has TRBV11-1 and TRBJ2-7, with 9 bases identical to TRBD1. This CDR3 spans 14 amino acids. V trimming: 3 bases; J trimming: 1 base; junction bases outside the gene matches: 1. CDR1 is SGHAT and CDR2 is FQDESV in the germline V gene (reference sequence). CDR3 sequence (DNA): TGTGCCAGCAGCTTCGGACAGGGGTCCTACGAGCAGTACTTC. Its protein product is CASSFGQGSYEQYF.

The chain employs TRBV30 and TRBJ2-3; D is possibly TRBD1 or TRBD2 (5 bases each). Germline CDR1 reads GTSNPN; CDR2 reads SVGIG (reference sequence). The CDR3 covers 11 residues. V gave up 3 bases and J gave up 9 bases, with 10 bases separating them. CDR3 protein: CAWRVGDTQYF. CDR3 nucleotide sequence: TGTGCCTGGAGGGTTGGGGACACGCAGTATTTT.

The chain uses TRBV19 and TRBJ1-2; unclear D gene. The V end lost 3 bases, the J end lost 3 bases, and 11 bases lay between the germline ends. Germline loops: CDR1 LNHDA, CDR2 SQIVND (reference sequence). The CDR3 covers 14 residues. Written as DNA, the CDR3 is TGTGCCAGTAGTATTGAGGCCTGGTACTATGGCTACACCTTC. Protein product: CASSIEAWYYGYTF.

The genes are TRBV30 and TRBJ1-5, with D unresolved. The germline V gene encodes CDR1 GTSNPN and CDR2 SVGIG (reference sequence). This CDR3 region has 14 residues. Trimming shortened V by 2 bases and J by 7 bases, and 15 bases separated the two germline ends. The DNA of the CDR3 is TGTGCCTGGAGTCCCCCGAACGGTCAACAGCCCCAGCATTTT. It encodes CAWSPPNGQQPQHF. Full variable domain (rest looked up from reference TRBV30 and TRBJ1-5): SQTIHQWPATLVQPVGSPLSLECTVEGTSNPNLYWYRQAAGRGLQLLFYSVGIGQISSEVPQNLSASRPQDRQFILSSKKLLLSDSGFYLCAWSPPNGQQPQHFGDGTRLSIL.

The rearrangement joins TRBV11-2 to TRBJ2-1, with D unclear. This CDR3 comprises 12 residues. Germline lookup yields CDR1 SGHAT and CDR2 FQNNGV. The germline V and J ends were trimmed by 3 bases and 2 bases, with 2 bases remaining between them. CDR3: CASSLTYNEQFF. The CDR3 DNA is TGTGCCAGCAGCTTGACCTACAATGAGCAGTTCTTC.

The V and J genes are TRBV18 and TRBJ2-3; 9 bases are a match to TRBD2. There are 16 residues in the CDR3. Germline values: CDR1 KGHSH, CDR2 LQKENI. The J segment lost 0 bases and the V segment lost 6 bases, leaving 7 bases of the junction unmatched. The CDR3 sequence: CASSTLAGASTDTQYF. The CDR3 nucleotides are TGTGCCAGCTCGACTTTAGCGGGGGCTAGCACAGATACGCAGTATTTT.

This clone was detected a few times. This chain connects TRBV2 to TRBJ1-2; D is unclear. The CDR3 extends over 12 amino acids. The germline CDR1 and CDR2 sequences are SNHLY and FYNNEI. Trimming pared 1 base from V and 8 bases from J, leaving 8 bases between. This CDR3 is CASSEGGTGYTF. The DNA of the CDR3 is TGTGCCAGCAGTGAAGGCGGTACGGGCTACACCTTC.

This chain links TRBV15 with TRBJ1-5; 7 bases align to TRBD1. The CDR3 has 19 amino acids. V shed 0 bases and J 0 bases; nucleotides not matched to a gene: 11. Per germline, CDR1 LNHNV and CDR2 YYDKDF (reference sequence). The CDR3: CATSRDLGTATYSNQPQHF. As DNA, the CDR3 is TGTGCCACCAGCAGAGATCTAGGGACAGCAACTTATAGCAATCAGCCCCAGCATTTT.

The rearrangement joins TRBV7-2 to TRBJ2-5; tentatively, D is TRBD2 (6 bases). There are 13 residues in the CDR3. V gave up 3 bases and J gave up 4 bases, with 9 bases separating them. The germline V gene has CDR1 SGHTA and CDR2 FQGNSA. The CDR3 DNA sequence: TGTGCCAGCAGCTTGGGGGGATCAGAGACCCAGTACTTC. Its protein product is CASSLGGSETQYF.